This T cell receptor beta chain was recorded in a study of cytomegalovirus exposure and HLA in healthy donors. Comments on this clone: The antigen remains unidentified.

Overall study findings and caveats: In presence/absence analyses, roughly uniform sequencing depth across donors was assumed.

Both 60 Vbeta primers and 13 Jbeta primers went into the PCR. Some clones are missing from TCRdb's copy, which holds only in-frame ones; the method was immunoSEQ multiplex PCR. Counted here are under 110,000 clones, less than 80% occurring once; the ten biggest clones make up 3.5% to 4%. The sequencing sample was made of PBMCs. The receptor was isolated from a man aged 55 to 70 in good health and CMV-seronegative.

CDR3 DNA: TGTGCCAGCAGTTTGCCCTCAGATGGCTATGGCTACACCTTC. It codes for CASSLPSDGYGYTF. The chain links TRBV28 to TRBJ1-2, with D unresolved. Between the trimmed V and J ends, which lost 3 bases and 4 bases, there was a span of 12 bases. Germline CDR1 MDHEN, CDR2 SYDVKM. This CDR3 has 14 residues.